These 6 T cell receptor beta chains were all obtained from the same sample, sequenced in a study of control samples from healthy donors and cancer patients. The assay was immunoSEQ multiplex PCR, and TCRdb's table has in-frame clones only and misses some. The sample shows 60,000 to 75,000 clones, approximately 80% of them seen only once. The sequencing sample was made of blood. The receptors derive from a man aged 50 to 59 in good health.

The CDR3 DNA reads as TGTGCCAGCAGCTTGAGGGCAGGGCCCGATACGCAGTATTTT. Translating it yields CASSLRAGPDTQYF. The gene calls are TRBV5-5 and TRBJ2-3; the D gene is possibly TRBD1 (5 bases). The CDR3 sequence is 14 residues long. The germline V and J ends were trimmed by 1 base and 6 bases, with 12 bases remaining between them. CDR1 and CDR2 (germline): SGHKS, YYEKEE (reference sequence).

The rearrangement links TRBV5-4 to TRBJ2-6; unclear D gene. CDR3 length equals 13 residues. V was trimmed by 4 bases and J by 0 bases, leaving 2 bases between them. Looked up from germline, CDR1 is SGHNT and CDR2 is YYREEE (reference sequence). The CDR3 here is CASSTSGANVLTF. DNA of the CDR3: TGTGCCAGCAGCACCTCTGGGGCCAACGTCCTGACTTTC.

The chain combines TRBV18 with TRBJ2-3; 8 bases agree with TRBD1. Germline CDR1 and CDR2: KGHSH and LQKENI. CDR3 length: 18 amino acids. V trimming: 2 bases; J trimming: 2 bases; junction bases outside the gene matches: 12. CDR3 coding DNA: TGTGCCAGCTCACCAACAAAGACAGGGGTCGAACTCACAGATACGCAGTATTTT. Its protein is CASSPTKTGVELTDTQYF.

This chain uses TRBV24-1 with TRBJ2-1, with a weak D call TRBD1 (5 bases). This CDR3 is built from 13 residues. Deletions cut 7 bases from V and 7 bases from J, with 13 bases between. Germline-derived CDR1 and CDR2 are KGHDR and SFDVKD. The CDR3 protein is CATRSSPGNEQFF. In DNA, the CDR3 is TGTGCCACCAGAAGTAGTCCAGGGAATGAGCAGTTCTTC.

The chain carries TRBV6-2 or TRBV6-3 and TRBJ2-7; no definite D call. The germline V gene encodes CDR1 MNHEY and CDR2 SVGEGT. V lost 5 bases and J lost 1, with 3 bases in between. The CDR3 totals 11 residues. The CDR3 sequence is CASSTSYEQYF. The CDR3 coding sequence is TGTGCCAGCAGTACTTCCTACGAGCAGTACTTC.

This clone was detected a few times. The chain has TRBV30 and TRBJ1-2, with 7 bases identical to TRBD1. Germline assignment: CDR1 GTSNPN and CDR2 SVGIG (reference sequence). The CDR3 runs 16 residues. The V segment lost 3 bases and the J segment 6 bases; nucleotides outside the gene matches: 16. The CDR3 DNA reads TGTGCCTGGAGCCTACCCACAGGGGCGCAAGGTCATGGCTACACCTTC. This codes for CAWSLPTGAQGHGYTF.